This TCR beta chain derives from a study of OX40 agonist ivuxolimab in advanced cancers. With respect to the entire study: Ivuxolimab was an agonistic, fully human IgG2 monoclonal antibody directed against OX40 (CD134), a costimulatory receptor. Intravenous ivuxolimab was administered to patients every 2 weeks at six dose levels: 0.01, 0.1, 0.3, 1.5, 3 and 10 mg/kg. Among the approximately 50 dose-escalation patients, around 19 had hepatocellular carcinoma, about 15 melanoma, 9 renal cell carcinoma and 9 head and neck cancer. In the dose-escalation cohort, around four fifths of patients were male, and the mean age was 60 years with a range of about 20 to 80. Prior anti-PD-1, anti-PD-L1 or anti-CTLA-4 therapy was permitted, and checkpoint inhibitors had been received by around 40% of dose-escalation patients. Partial responses were achieved by three dose-escalation patients, of whom one had hepatocellular carcinoma and two had cutaneous melanoma. The point of sequencing TCRbeta in the periphery was to test whether ivuxolimab changed TCR sequence diversity and drove clonal T-cell expansion. The paper covers the monotherapy dose-escalation part of the phase I ivuxolimab trial, which included N ≈ 50 patients.

On this clone: Its target antigen remains unknown. No clone much larger than this one lies a single base away; base qualities are absent.

On the study overall, not on this receptor specifically: Low levels of normalized T-cell clonal expansion were also seen in some patients who did not respond. Antigen specificity was not determined for the clonally expanded peripheral T cells. On average, CD8+ T cells showed more expanded clones than CD4+ T cells after ivuxolimab. At doses of 0.1 to 3.0 mg/kg, clonal expansion of both CD4+ and CD8+ T cells in blood was seen between baseline and week 6. Partial responders in the 0.1-3.0 mg/kg groups had among the lowest normalized peripheral clonal expansion, especially among CD8+ T cells.

Genomic DNA was isolated from the sorted cells so that the TCRbeta CDR3 region could be sequenced. The immunoSEQ Assay was used to sequence the TCRbeta CDR3 regions. This immuneACCESS table, as held by TCRdb, lists in-frame sequences with V and J called but not all clones. Of the missing ones, under half trace to an unresolved V gene in checked studies; the others have no known cause. This sample has under 80,000 clones in its table, and more than 85% of those were observed once. The ten largest clones represent about 8% of the sample. The trial excluded patients who had a history of autoimmune disease or who were on systemic immunosuppression. Peripheral blood for TCR sequencing was collected from all dose cohorts at baseline, on cycle 4 day 1, and on cycle 7 day 1. Samples were obtained from an open-label, multicenter, first-in-human phase I dose-escalation trial of ivuxolimab. The trial enrolled adults with locally advanced or metastatic head and neck squamous cell, hepatocellular, melanoma or renal cell carcinoma. Before TCR sequencing, CD4+ and CD8+ T cells were separately sorted from peripheral blood.

This material consisted of CD4+ or CD8+ T cells sorted from blood, taken in a trial of the OX40 agonist ivuxolimab. This clonotype was sampled from an adult with an advanced solid tumor such as melanoma, head and neck, liver or kidney cancer.

The CDR3 corresponds to CAIDRGHKSNEQFF. In nucleotide form, the sequence is TGTGCCATTGACCGGGGCCACAAGAGCAATGAGCAGTTCTTC. Recombination connected TRBV19 to TRBJ2-1, with the D assignment possibly TRBD1 or TRBD2, given 5 matching bases for each. The CDR3 runs 14 amino acids, cysteine and phenylalanine included. The CDR3 DNA has 42 bases and is translated from base 1. V and J lose 10 bases and 6 bases, and a span of 19 bases separates them. CDR1 and CDR2, looked up from the germline V gene (reference sequence), are LNHDA and SQIVND.